Listed below are T cell receptor beta chains from one sample, sequenced in a study of shared clonotypes between healthy human individuals. Profiled with immunoSEQ multiplex PCR; TCRdb holds only in-frame clones, not every one. The profile covers about 2.4 million clones, with under 95% appearing a single time and approximately 0.37% taken by the ten largest. Sequenced input: naive CD4+ T cells from PBMCs. The receptor set was obtained from a man younger than 35 in good health. Some clones in this sample may be carry-over from other donors' samples. The CDR3 runs from the conserved cysteine through the conserved F or W. D genes are given only for firm matches. The size field is filled for only some rows; it gives once, few, many or a size class.

>TRBJ2-5|.|.|TRBV28
CASSLGQVAGGTQYF
TGTGCCAGCAGTTTGGGTCAGGTGGCAGGTGGGACCCAGTACTTC
>TRBJ2-1|.|.|TRBV2
CASGLADEQFF
TGTGCCAGCGGGCTAGCCGATGAGCAGTTCTTC
>TRBJ2-2|TRBD1|.|TRBV5-1
CASSLDTGGPGELFF
TGCGCCAGCAGCTTGGATACAGGGGGCCCCGGGGAGCTGTTTTTT
>TRBJ2-7|TRBD2|once|TRBV7-2
CASSLGRGTSKSYEQYF
TGTGCCAGCAGCTTAGGTCGGGGGACTAGCAAGTCCTACGAGCAGTACTTC
>TRBJ1-1|.|.|TRBV5-1
CASRFEGQEAFF
TGCGCCAGCAGATTCGAGGGGCAGGAAGCTTTCTTT
>TRBJ2-4|.|.|TRBV25-1
CASSEYRAGRNIQYF
TGTGCCAGCAGTGAATATAGGGCGGGACGGAACATTCAGTACTTC
>TRBJ2-7|.|.|TRBV28
CASRDRRFSYEQYF
TGTGCCTCACGCGACAGGCGATTCTCCTACGAGCAGTACTTC
>TRBJ1-3|.|.|TRBV28
CASSSGGRSGNTIYF
TGTGCCAGCAGCTCTGGGGGACGCTCTGGAAACACCATATATTTT
>TRBJ2-7|.|.|TRBV11-3
CASSATDYEQYF
TGTGCCAGCAGCGCCACCGACTACGAGCAGTACTTC
>TRBJ2-6|.|.|TRBV7-9
CASSSPRGANVLTF
TGTGCCAGCAGCTCCCCCCGGGGGGCCAACGTCCTGACTTTC
>TRBJ2-7|TRBD1|.|TRBV25-1
CASSEFGQAPYEQYF
TGTGCCAGCAGTGAATTCGGACAGGCCCCCTACGAGCAGTACTTC
>TRBJ2-6|TRBD1|once|TRBV4-2
CASSQDRGLGANVLTF
TGTGCCAGCAGCCAAGACAGGGGGCTAGGGGCCAACGTCCTGACTTTC
>TRBJ2-1|TRBD1|.|TRBV18
CASSPDRGLEQFF
TGTGCCAGCTCCCCGGACAGGGGGCTTGAGCAGTTCTTC
>TRBJ2-1|TRBD2|.|TRBV5-1
CASSLVVAGINNEQFF
TGCGCCAGCAGCTTGGTCGTAGCGGGAATTAACAATGAGCAGTTCTTC
>TRBJ2-5|.|.|TRBV7-3
CASSRTGETQYF
TGTGCCAGCAGCCGTACCGGGGAGACCCAGTACTTC
>TRBJ2-6|.|.|TRBV28
CASSSLGRPYSGANVLTF
TGTGCCAGCAGTTCCCTGGGGAGGCCCTACTCTGGGGCCAACGTCCTGACTTTC
>TRBJ2-1|.|.|TRBV7-9
CASSLLPEQGEQFF
TGTGCCAGCAGCTTATTGCCTGAACAGGGTGAGCAGTTCTTC
>TRBJ1-5|TRBD1|.|TRBV25-1
CASSVVRGTDNQPQHF
TGTGCCAGCAGTGTAGTTCGGGGGACAGACAATCAGCCCCAGCATTTT
>TRBJ2-2|.|.|TRBV6-4
CASSPDSLNTGELFF
TGTGCCAGCAGTCCGGACAGCTTAAACACCGGGGAGCTGTTTTTT
>TRBJ1-2|TRBD1|.|TRBV7-2
CASSSDRVYGYTF
TGTGCCAGCAGTTCGGACAGGGTGTATGGCTACACCTTC
>TRBJ2-7|.|once|TRBV6-5
CASSYSSDRPTREQYF
TGTGCCAGCAGTTACTCGAGTGACAGACCTACGCGGGAGCAGTACTTC
>TRBJ2-2|TRBD2|.|TRBV7-9
CASSLARGVHTGELFF
TGTGCCAGCAGCTTAGCCCGGGGGGTTCACACCGGGGAGCTGTTTTTT
>TRBJ1-3|TRBD1|.|TRBV28
CASSLYRGSGNTIYF
TGTGCCAGCAGTTTATACAGGGGGTCTGGAAACACCATATATTTT
>TRBJ2-7|TRBD2|once|TRBV4-1
CASSHLSGRHYEQYF
TGCGCCAGCAGCCACCTCAGCGGGAGGCACTACGAGCAGTACTTC
>TRBJ2-1|TRBD2|.|TRBV5-1
CASSFNAGGVYNEQFF
TGCGCCAGCAGCTTCAATGCGGGAGGGGTGTACAATGAGCAGTTCTTC
>TRBJ2-2|.|.|TRBV27
CASSTGLNTGELFF
TGTGCCAGCAGTACCGGGCTGAACACCGGGGAGCTGTTTTTT